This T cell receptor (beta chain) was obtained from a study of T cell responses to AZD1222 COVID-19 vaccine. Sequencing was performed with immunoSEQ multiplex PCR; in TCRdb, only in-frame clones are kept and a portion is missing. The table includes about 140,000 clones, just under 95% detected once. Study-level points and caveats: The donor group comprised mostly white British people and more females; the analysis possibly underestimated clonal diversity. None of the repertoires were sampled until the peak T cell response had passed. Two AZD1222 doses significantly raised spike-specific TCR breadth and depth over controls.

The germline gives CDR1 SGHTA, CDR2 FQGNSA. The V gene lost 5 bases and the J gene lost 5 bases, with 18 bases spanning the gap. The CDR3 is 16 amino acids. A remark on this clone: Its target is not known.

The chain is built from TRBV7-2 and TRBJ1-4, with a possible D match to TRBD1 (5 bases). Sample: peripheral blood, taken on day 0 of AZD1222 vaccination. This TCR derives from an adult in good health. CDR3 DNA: TGTGCCAGCAGCCCCCAGGGACCCATAAGAAATGAAAAACTGTTTTTT. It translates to CASSPQGPIRNEKLFF. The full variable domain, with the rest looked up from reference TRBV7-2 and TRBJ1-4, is GAGVSQSPSNKVTEKGKDVELRCDPISGHTALYWYRQSLGQGLEFLIYFQGNSAPDKSGLPSDRFSAERTGGSVSTLTIQRTQQEDSAVYLCASSPQGPIRNEKLFFGSGTQLSVL.